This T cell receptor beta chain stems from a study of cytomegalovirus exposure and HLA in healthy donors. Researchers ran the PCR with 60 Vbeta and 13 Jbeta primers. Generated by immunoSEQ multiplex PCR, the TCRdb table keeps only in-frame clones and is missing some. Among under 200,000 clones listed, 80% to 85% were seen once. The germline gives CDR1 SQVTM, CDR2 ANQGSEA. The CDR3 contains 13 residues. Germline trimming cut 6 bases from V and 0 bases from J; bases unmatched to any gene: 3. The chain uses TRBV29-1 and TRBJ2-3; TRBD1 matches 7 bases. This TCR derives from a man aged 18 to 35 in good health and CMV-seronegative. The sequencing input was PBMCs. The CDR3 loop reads CSVRTGSTDTQYF. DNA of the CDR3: TGCAGCGTGCGGACAGGAAGCACAGATACGCAGTATTTT.